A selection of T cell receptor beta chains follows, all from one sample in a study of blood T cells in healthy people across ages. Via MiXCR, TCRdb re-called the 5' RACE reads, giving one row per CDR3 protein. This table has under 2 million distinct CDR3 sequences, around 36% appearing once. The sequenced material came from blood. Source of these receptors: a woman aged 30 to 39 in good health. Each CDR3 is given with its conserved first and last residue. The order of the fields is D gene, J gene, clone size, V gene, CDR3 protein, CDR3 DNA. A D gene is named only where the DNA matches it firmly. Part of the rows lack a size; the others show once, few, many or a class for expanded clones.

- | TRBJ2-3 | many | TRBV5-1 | CASSLVGLADTQYF | TGCGCCAGCAGCTTGGTGGGGCTTGCAGATACGCAGTATTTT
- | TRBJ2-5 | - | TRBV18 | CASSPPSPRGPQETQYF | TGTGCCAGCTCACCACCGTCTCCCAGGGGCCCCCAAGAGACCCAGTACTTC
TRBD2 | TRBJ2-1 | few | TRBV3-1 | CASRLAGGGVNEQFF | TGTGCCAGCAGGCTAGCGGGAGGAGGAGTGAATGAGCAGTTCTTC
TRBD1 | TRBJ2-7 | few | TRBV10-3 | CAISGRTGTVIEQYF | TGTGCCATCAGTGGCAGGACAGGGACCGTAATCGAGCAGTACTTC
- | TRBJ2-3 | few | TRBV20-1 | CSAREGRPSTTGTNRDTQYF | TGCAGTGCTAGGGAAGGTCGTCCCTCGACAACTGGCACCAATAGGGATACGCAGTATTTT
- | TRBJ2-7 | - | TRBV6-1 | CASSEYGGVSYEQYF | TGTGCCAGCAGTGAATACGGCGGGGTCTCCTACGAGCAGTACTTC
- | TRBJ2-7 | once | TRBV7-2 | CASSYPLGGRYYEQYF | TGTGCCAGCAGCTACCCCTTGGGGGGAAGATACTACGAGCAGTACTTC
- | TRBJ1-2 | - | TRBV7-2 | CASSLLGSGNYGYTF | TGTGCCAGCAGCTTGTTGGGTAGCGGGAACTATGGCTACACCTTC
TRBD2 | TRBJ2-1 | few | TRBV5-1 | CASGTSGSGSYNEQFF | TGCGCCAGCGGGACTAGCGGGAGCGGTTCCTACAATGAGCAGTTCTTC
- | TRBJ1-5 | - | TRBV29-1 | CSVEYGVLDTQHF | TGCAGCGTTGAATATGGGGTCTTGGATACGCAGCATTTT
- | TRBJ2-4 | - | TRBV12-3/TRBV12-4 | CAGSPGGRVNIQYF | TGTGCCGGCAGCCCCGGGGGGCGAGTGAACATTCAGTACTTC
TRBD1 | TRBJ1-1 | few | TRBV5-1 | CASSPPGDRASVTEAFF | TGCGCCAGCAGCCCCCCAGGGGACAGGGCTTCGGTCACTGAAGCTTTCTTT
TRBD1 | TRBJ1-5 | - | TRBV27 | CASRMTGSGYQPQHF | TGTGCCAGCAGGATGACAGGGTCCGGATATCAGCCCCAGCATTTT
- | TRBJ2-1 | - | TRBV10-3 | CAISESRASVNSYNEQFF | TGTGCCATCAGTGAGTCCAGGGCGAGCGTTAACTCCTACAATGAGCAGTTCTTC
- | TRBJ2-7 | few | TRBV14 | CASSNRGRLERYF | TGTGCCAGCAGCAACCGGGGGCGCCTAGAGCGGTACTTC
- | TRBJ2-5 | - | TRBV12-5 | CASGFGEETQYF | TGTGCTAGTGGTTTCGGGGAAGAGACCCAGTACTTC
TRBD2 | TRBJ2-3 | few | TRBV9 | CASSVRVAGGTDTQYF | TGTGCCAGCAGCGTAAGGGTAGCGGGTGGCACAGATACGCAGTATTTT
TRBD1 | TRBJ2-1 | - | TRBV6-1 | CASTDRVPWNEQFF | TGCGCCAGCACGGACAGGGTCCCCTGGAATGAGCAGTTCTTC
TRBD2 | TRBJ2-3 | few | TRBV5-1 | CASSLLLAGGNADTQYF | TGCGCCAGCAGCTTGCTATTAGCGGGAGGAAATGCAGATACGCAGTATTTT
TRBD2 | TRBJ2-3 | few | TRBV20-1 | CSAMRGGQNTQYF | TGCAGTGCTATGCGGGGGGGACAAAATACGCAGTATTTT
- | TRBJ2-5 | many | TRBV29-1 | CSVGGQETQYF | TGCAGCGTTGGAGGGCAAGAGACCCAGTACTTC
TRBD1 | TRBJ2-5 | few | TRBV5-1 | CASSLGGQAYKETQYF | TGCGCCAGCAGCTTGGGAGGACAGGCATACAAAGAGACCCAGTACTTC
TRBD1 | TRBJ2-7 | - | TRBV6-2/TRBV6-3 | CASSYKRQGRLYEQYF | TGTGCCAGCAGTTACAAGAGACAGGGAAGGCTCTACGAGCAGTACTTC
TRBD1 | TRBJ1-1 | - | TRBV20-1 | CSAGRQGLNTEAFF | TGCAGTGCTGGTAGACAGGGGCTGAACACTGAAGCTTTCTTT
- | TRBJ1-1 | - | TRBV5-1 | CASSLDPGPPDLNTEAFF | TGCGCCAGCAGCTTGGACCCGGGACCCCCGGATCTGAACACTGAAGCTTTCTTT